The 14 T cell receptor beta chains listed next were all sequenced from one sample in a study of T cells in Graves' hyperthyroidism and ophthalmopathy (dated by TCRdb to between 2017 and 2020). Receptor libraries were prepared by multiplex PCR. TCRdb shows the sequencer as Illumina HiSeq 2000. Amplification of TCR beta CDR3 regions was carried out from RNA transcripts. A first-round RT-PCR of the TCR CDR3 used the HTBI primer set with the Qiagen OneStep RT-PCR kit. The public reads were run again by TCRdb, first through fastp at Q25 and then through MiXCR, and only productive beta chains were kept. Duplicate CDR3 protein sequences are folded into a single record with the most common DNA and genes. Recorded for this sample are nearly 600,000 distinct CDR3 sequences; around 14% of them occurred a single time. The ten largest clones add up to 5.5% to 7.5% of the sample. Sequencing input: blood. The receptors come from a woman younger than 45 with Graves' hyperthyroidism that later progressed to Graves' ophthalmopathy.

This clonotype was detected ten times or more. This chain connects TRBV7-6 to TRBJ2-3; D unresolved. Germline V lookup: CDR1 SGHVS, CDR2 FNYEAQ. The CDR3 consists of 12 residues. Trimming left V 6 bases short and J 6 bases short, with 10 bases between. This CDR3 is CASSPRLDTQYF. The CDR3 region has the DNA TGTGCCAGCAGTCCCCGTTTGGATACGCAGTATTTT.

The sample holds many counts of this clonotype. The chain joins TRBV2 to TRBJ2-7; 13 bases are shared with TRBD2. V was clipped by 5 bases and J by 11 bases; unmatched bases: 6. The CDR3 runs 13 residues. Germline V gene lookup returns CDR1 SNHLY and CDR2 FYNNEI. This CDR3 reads CASSSGTSGIEYF. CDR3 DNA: TGTGCCAGCAGTTCCGGGACTAGCGGGATTGAGTACTTC.

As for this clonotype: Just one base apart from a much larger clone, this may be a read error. CDR3 loop: CASSLRRGGDTGELFF. The CDR3 bases are TGTGCCAGCAGTTTACGGCGGGGTGGCGACACCGGGGAGCTGTTTTTT. This chain uses TRBV28 with TRBJ2-2; D may be TRBD2 (6 bases). CDR1 and CDR2 (germline): MDHEN, SYDVKM. Trimming pared 2 bases from V and 3 bases from J, leaving 13 bases between. The CDR3 loop spans 16 amino acids.

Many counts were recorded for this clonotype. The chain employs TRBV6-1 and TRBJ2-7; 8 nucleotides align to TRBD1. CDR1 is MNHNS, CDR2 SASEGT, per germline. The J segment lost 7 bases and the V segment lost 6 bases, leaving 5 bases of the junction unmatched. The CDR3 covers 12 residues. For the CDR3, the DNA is TGTGCCAGCAGCCCGGACAGGGTTGAGCAGTACTTC. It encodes CASSPDRVEQYF.

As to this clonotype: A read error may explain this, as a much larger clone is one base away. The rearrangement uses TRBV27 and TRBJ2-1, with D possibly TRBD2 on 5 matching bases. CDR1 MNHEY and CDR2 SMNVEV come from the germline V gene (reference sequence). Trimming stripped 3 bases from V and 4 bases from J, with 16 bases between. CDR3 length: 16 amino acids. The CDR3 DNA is TGTGCCAGCAGTTTTGGGTGGACTGGCGGTTACAATGAGCAGTTCTTC. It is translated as CASSFGWTGGYNEQFF.

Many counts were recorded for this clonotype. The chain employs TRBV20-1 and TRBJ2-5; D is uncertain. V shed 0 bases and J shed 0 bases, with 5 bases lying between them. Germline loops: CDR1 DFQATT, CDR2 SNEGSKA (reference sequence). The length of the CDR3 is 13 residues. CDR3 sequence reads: CSARELYQETQYF. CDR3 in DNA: TGCAGTGCTAGAGAGTTGTACCAAGAGACCCAGTACTTC.

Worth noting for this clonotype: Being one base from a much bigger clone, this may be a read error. CDR3 nucleotides: TGCAGTGCTCACGACCGGGACAGTGATTACGAGCACTACTTC. This sequence encodes CSAHDRDSDYEHYF. The chain joins TRBV20-1 to TRBJ2-1; TRBD1 aligns across 7 bases. The CDR3 length is 14 residues. From germline, CDR1 is DFQATT and CDR2 SNEGSKA (reference sequence).

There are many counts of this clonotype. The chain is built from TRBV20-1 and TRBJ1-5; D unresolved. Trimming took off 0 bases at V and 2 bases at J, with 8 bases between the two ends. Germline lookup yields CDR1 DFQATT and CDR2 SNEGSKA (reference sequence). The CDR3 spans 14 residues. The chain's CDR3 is CSARDRQGNQPQHF. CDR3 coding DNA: TGCAGTGCTAGAGATCGGCAGGGCAATCAGCCCCAGCATTTT.

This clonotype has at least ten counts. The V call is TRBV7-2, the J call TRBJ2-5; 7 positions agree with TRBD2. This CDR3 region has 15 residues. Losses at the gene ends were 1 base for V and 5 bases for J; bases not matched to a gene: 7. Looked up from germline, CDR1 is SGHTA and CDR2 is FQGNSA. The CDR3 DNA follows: TGTGCCAGCAGCTTAGGGCTAGCGGTCCGGGAGACCCAGTACTTC. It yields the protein CASSLGLAVRETQYF. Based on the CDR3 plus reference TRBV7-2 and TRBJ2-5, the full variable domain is GAGVSQSPSNKVTEKGKDVELRCDPISGHTALYWYRQSLGQGLEFLIYFQGNSAPDKSGLPSDRFSAERTGGSVSTLTIQRTQQEDSAVYLCASSLGLAVRETQYFGPGTRLLVL.

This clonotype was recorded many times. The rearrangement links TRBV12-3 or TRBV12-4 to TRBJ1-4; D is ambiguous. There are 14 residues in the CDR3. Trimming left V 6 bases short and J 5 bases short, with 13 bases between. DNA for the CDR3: TGTGCCAGCAGCAAAACACAGCTGAATGAAAAACTGTTTTTT. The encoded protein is CASSKTQLNEKLFF.

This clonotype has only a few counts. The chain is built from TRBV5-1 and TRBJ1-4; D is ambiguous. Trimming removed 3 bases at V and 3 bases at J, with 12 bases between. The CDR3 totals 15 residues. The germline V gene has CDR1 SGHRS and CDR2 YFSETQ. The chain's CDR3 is CASSWRGGSNEKLFF. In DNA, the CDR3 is TGCGCCAGCAGCTGGAGAGGTGGTTCTAATGAAAAACTGTTTTTT. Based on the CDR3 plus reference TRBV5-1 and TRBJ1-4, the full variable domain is KAGVTQTPRYLIKTRGQQVTLSCSPISGHRSVSWYQQTPGQGLQFLFEYFSETQRNKGNFPGRFSGRQFSNSRSEMNVSTLELGDSALYLCASSWRGGSNEKLFFGSGTQLSVL.

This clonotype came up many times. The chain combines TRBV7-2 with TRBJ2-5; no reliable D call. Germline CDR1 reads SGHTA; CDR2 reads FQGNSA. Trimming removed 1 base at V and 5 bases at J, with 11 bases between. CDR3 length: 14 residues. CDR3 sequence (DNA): TGTGCCAGCAGCTTAGGCCAAAGGTGGGAGACCCAGTACTTC. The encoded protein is CASSLGQRWETQYF.

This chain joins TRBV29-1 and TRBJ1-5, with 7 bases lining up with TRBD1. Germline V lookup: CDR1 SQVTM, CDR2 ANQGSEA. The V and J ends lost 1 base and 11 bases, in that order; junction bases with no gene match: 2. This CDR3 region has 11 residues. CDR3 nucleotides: TGCAGCGTTGAAGGGCAGGGGGCCCAGCATTTT. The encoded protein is CSVEGQGAQHF.

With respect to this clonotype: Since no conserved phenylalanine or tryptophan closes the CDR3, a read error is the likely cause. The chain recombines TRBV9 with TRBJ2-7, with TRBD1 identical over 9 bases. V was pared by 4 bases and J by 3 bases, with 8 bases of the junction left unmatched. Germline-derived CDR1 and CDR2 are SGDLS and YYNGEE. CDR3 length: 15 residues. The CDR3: CASSRAGTGIYEQYL. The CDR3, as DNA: TGTGCCAGCAGCAGGGCCGGGACAGGGATCTACGAGCAGTACCTC.